What follows are 12 T cell receptor beta chains derived from one specimen sequenced in a study of blood T cell repertoires in COVID-19. Generated by immunoSEQ multiplex PCR, the TCRdb table keeps only in-frame clones and is missing some. In the table there are 250,000 to 300,000 clones, approximately 88% of which are singletons. Sequenced sample: PBMCs or T cells enriched from blood (not recorded which). The receptors shown here come from a woman between 40 and 50 years old who had recovered from COVID-19.

This rearrangement joins TRBV4-2 to TRBJ2-7; 7 bases match TRBD2. Losses at the gene ends were 0 bases for V and 1 base for J; bases not matched to a gene: 0. Per germline, CDR1 LGHNA and CDR2 YNFKEQ. The CDR3 sequence is 14 residues long. CDR3 nucleotide sequence: TGTGCCAGCAGCCAAGAACTAGCGTCCTACGAGCAGTACTTC. Its translation: CASSQELASYEQYF.

The CDR3 DNA follows: TGTGCCAGCAGTTTACAGCAGGGTGGCTACACCTTC. The encoded protein is CASSLQQGGYTF. The chain recombines TRBV12-3 or TRBV12-4 with TRBJ1-2; a possible D gene is TRBD1 (5 bases). V was clipped by 2 bases and J by 7 bases, with 8 bases between them. There are 12 residues in the CDR3.

J is TRBJ1-3 and V is TRBV18; D is uncertain. V was clipped by 2 bases and J by 0 bases, with 11 bases between them. This CDR3 spans 16 amino acids. Germline lookup yields CDR1 KGHSH and CDR2 LQKENI. The CDR3 coding sequence is TGTGCCAGCTCACCATACGAGACAAGCTCTGGAAACACCATATATTTT. Amino acid sequence: CASSPYETSSGNTIYF.

J is TRBJ1-3 and V is TRBV1. TRBV1 is listed as a pseudogene. The CDR3 contains 16 residues. CDR3 region: CTSSQDGESSGNTIYF. As DNA, the CDR3 is TGCACCAGCAGCCAAGATGGGGAGAGCTCTGGAAACACCATATATTTT.

This rearrangement joins TRBV6-5 to TRBJ2-2; 7 bases are shared with TRBD2. Losses at the gene ends were 5 bases for V and 1 base for J; bases not matched to a gene: 1. This CDR3 contains 14 residues. CDR1 MNHEY and CDR2 SVGAGI come from the germline V gene. CDR3 residues: CASSRGGNTGELFF. The CDR3 coding sequence is TGTGCCAGCAGTCGCGGGGGGAACACCGGGGAGCTGTTTTTT.

This clone was seen once. The junction differs from germline at one of its ends, possibly a read error. CDR3 nucleotides: TGTGCCAGTAGTATGGGGGACAGGCGGGGAAAACTGCTTTTT. It specifies CASSMGDRRGKLLF. J is TRBJ1-4 and V is TRBV19, with 8 bases matching TRBD1. Germline loops: CDR1 LNHDA, CDR2 SQIVND (reference sequence). There are 14 residues in the CDR3.

This rearrangement joins TRBV4-3 to TRBJ2-7; D remains ambiguous. Germline V gives CDR1 LGHNA, CDR2 YSLEER. This CDR3 is 15 amino acids long. Deletions cut 0 bases from V and 3 bases from J, with 12 bases between. Here the CDR3 DNA reads TGCGCCAGCAGCCAAGATCACAGTTTAGTCTACGAGCAGTACTTC. Translating gives CASSQDHSLVYEQYF.

V and J are TRBV9 and TRBJ1-4; TRBD1 matches 12 bases. The junction had 10 bases not matched to a gene; V was cut back by 2 bases and J by 8 bases. The CDR3 contains 17 residues. Germline assignment: CDR1 SGDLS and CDR2 YYNGEE. This CDR3 is CASSVNRDRGQEEKLFF. The CDR3 DNA sequence: TGTGCCAGCAGCGTTAACCGGGACAGGGGGCAGGAGGAAAAACTGTTTTTT.

The V call is TRBV3-1 (or the pseudogene TRBV3-2), the J call TRBJ1-1; 7 nucleotides align to TRBD1. This CDR3 has 16 residues. The V gene's germline CDR1 is LGHDT and CDR2 YNNKEL (reference sequence). The V gene end was trimmed by 5 bases and the J gene end by 1 base; junction bases not matched to a gene: 10. In DNA form, the CDR3 reads TGTGCCAGCAGCAATCTCCGGACAGGAGCGAACACTGAAGCTTTCTTT. This sequence encodes CASSNLRTGANTEAFF.

The genes are TRBV4-1 and TRBJ2-1, with 14 bases matching TRBD2. This CDR3 is 15 amino acids long. Germline CDR1 MGHRA, CDR2 YSYEKL. The V segment lost 7 bases and the J segment 8 bases; nucleotides outside the gene matches: 7. CDR3 sequence: CASTRLAGGLDEQFF. Here the CDR3 DNA reads TGCGCCAGCACCCGACTAGCGGGGGGGCTCGATGAGCAGTTCTTC.

The CDR3 coding sequence is TGTGCCAGCAGCAGCAGGGAGGTAGGGTCACCCCTCCACTTT. It specifies CASSSREVGSPLHF. J is TRBJ1-6 and V is TRBV5-6; D is perhaps TRBD1 (5 bases). Trimming cost V 4 bases and J 10 bases, with 15 bases left between them. This CDR3 has 14 residues. Germline V gene lookup returns CDR1 SGHDT and CDR2 YYEEEE.

This clone appeared a few times. The rearrangement links TRBV7-2 to TRBJ1-1; D is undetermined. Deletions cut 5 bases from V and 0 bases from J, with 10 bases between. The CDR3 is made up of 14 amino acids. Germline V CDR1 and CDR2: SGHTA, FQGNSA. The CDR3 DNA is TGTGCCAGCAGCCCAGAGGTCATGAACACTGAAGCTTTCTTT. This translates into CASSPEVMNTEAFF.